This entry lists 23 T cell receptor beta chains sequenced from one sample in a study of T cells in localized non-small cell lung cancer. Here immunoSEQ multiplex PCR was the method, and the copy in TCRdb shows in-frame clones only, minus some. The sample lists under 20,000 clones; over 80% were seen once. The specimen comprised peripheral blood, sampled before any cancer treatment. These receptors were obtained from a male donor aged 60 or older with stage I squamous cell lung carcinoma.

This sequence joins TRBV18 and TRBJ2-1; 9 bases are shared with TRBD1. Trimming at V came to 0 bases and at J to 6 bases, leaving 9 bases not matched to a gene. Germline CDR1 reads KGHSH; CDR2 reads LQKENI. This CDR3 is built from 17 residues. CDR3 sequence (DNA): TGTGCCAGCTCACCACCGAGTGGACAGGGGACGGGCAATGAGCAGTTCTTC. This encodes CASSPPSGQGTGNEQFF.

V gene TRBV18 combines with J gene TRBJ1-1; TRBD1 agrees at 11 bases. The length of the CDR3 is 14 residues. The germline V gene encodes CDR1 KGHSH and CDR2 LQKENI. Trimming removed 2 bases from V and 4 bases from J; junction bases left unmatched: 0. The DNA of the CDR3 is TGTGCCAGCTCACCAGGGACAGGGGGCACTGAAGCTTTCTTT. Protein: CASSPGTGGTEAFF.

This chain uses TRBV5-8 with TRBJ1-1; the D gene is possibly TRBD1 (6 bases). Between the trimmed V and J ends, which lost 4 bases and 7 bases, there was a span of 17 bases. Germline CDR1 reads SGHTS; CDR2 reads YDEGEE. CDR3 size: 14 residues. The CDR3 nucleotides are TGTGCCAGCAGCCCCACAGGGTCTGTGGATGAAGCTTTCTTT. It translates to CASSPTGSVDEAFF.

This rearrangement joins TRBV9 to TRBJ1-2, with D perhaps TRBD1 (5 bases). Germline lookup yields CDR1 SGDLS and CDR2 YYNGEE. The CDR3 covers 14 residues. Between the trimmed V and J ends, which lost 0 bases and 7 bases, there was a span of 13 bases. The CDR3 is CASSVAATEGGYTF. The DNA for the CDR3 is TGTGCCAGCAGCGTAGCCGCGACAGAGGGTGGCTACACCTTC. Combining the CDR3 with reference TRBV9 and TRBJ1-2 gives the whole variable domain DSGVTQTPKHLITATGQRVTLRCSPRSGDLSVYWYQQSLDQGLQFLIQYYNGEERAKGNILERFSAQQFPDLHSELNLSSLELGDSALYFCASSVAATEGGYTFGSGTRLTVV.

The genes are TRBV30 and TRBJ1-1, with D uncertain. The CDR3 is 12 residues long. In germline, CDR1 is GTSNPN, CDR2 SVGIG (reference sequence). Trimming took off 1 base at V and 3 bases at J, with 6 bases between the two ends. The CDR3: CAWSDRYTEAFF. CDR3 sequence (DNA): TGTGCCTGGAGTGATAGGTACACTGAAGCTTTCTTT.

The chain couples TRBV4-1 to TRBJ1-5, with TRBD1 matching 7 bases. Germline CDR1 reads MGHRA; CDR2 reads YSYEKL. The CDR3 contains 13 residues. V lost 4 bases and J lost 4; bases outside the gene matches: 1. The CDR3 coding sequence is TGCGCCAGCAGCCGGGACAGTAATCAGCCCCAGCATTTT. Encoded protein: CASSRDSNQPQHF.

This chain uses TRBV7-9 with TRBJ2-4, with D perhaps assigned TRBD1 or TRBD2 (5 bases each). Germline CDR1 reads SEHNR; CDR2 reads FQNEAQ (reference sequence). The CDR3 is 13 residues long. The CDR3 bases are TGTGTAACCGGGGCCATCGCCAAAAACATTCAGTACTTC. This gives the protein CVTGAIAKNIQYF. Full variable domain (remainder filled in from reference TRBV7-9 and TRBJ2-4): DTGVSQNPRHKITKRGQNVTFRCDPISEHNRLYWYRQTLGQGPEFLTYFQNEAQLEKSRLLSDRFSAERPKGSFSTLEIQRTEQGDSAMYLCVTGAIAKNIQYFGAGTRLSVL.

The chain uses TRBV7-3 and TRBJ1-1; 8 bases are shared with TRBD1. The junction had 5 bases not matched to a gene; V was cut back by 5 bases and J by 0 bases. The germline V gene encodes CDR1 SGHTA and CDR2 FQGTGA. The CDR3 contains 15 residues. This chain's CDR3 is CASSPGDRMNTEAFF. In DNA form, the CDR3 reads TGTGCCAGCAGCCCGGGGGACAGGATGAACACTGAAGCTTTCTTT.

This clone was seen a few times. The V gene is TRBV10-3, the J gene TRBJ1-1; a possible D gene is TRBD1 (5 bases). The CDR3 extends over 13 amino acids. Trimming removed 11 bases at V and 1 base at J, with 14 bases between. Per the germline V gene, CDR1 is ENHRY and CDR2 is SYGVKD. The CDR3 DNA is TGTGCCGCCCGGAGGGACCCGAACACTGAAGCTTTCTTT. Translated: CAARRDPNTEAFF.

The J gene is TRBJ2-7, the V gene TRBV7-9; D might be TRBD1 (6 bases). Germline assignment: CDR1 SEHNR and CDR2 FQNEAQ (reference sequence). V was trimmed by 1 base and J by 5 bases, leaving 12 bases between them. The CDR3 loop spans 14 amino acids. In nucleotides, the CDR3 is TGTGCCAGCAGCTTAGGTCCAGGGGCCAACGAGCAGTACTTC. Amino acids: CASSLGPGANEQYF.

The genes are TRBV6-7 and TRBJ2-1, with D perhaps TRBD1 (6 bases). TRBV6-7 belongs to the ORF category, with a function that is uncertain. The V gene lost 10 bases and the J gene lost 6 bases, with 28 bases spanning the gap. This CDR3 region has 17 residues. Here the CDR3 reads CANRKIIRGRPSNEQFF. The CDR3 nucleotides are TGTGCCAACCGCAAGATAATTAGGGGGAGACCCTCCAATGAGCAGTTCTTC.

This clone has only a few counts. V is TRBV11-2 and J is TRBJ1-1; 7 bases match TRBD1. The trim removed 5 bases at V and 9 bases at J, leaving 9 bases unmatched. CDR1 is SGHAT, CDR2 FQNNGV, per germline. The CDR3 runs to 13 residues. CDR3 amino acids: CASSSQPGQKAFF. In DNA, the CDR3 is TGTGCCAGCAGCAGCCAACCGGGACAGAAAGCTTTCTTT. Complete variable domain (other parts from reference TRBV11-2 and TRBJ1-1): EAGVAQSPRYKIIEKRQSVAFWCNPISGHATLYWYQQILGQGPKLLIQFQNNGVVDDSQLPKDRFSAERLKGVDSTLKIQPAKLEDSAVYLCASSSQPGQKAFFGQGTRLTVV.

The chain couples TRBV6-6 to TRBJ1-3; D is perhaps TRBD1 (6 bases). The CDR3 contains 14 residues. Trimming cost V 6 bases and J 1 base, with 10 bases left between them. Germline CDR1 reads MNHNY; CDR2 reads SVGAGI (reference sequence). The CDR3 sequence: CASSQTGSGNTIYF. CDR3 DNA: TGTGCCAGCAGCCAAACAGGGTCTGGAAACACCATATATTTT.

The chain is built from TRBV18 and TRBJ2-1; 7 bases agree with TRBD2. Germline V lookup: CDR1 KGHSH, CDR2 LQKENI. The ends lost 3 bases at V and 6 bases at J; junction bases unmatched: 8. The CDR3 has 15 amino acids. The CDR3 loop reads CASSPQAGGGNEQFF. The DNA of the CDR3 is TGTGCCAGCTCACCCCAAGCGGGCGGGGGCAATGAGCAGTTCTTC.

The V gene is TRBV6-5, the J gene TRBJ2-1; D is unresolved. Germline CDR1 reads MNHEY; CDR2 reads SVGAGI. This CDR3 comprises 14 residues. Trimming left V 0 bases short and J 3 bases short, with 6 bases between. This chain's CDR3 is CASSYSRNYNEQFF. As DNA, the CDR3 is TGTGCCAGCAGTTACTCACGGAACTACAATGAGCAGTTCTTC.

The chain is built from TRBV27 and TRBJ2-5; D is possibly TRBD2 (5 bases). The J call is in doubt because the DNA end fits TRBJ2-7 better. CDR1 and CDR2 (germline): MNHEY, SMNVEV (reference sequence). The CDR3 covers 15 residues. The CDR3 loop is CASSSTFGSYYEQYF. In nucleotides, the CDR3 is TGTGCCAGCAGTTCCACCTTTGGGAGCTACTACGAGCAGTACTTC.

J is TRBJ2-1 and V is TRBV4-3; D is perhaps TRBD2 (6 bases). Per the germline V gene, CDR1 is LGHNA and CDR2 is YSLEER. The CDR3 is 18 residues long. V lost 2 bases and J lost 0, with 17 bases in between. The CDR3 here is CASSQQEQRVHSYNEQFF. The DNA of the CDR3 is TGCGCCAGCAGCCAACAGGAACAGCGGGTCCACTCCTACAATGAGCAGTTCTTC.

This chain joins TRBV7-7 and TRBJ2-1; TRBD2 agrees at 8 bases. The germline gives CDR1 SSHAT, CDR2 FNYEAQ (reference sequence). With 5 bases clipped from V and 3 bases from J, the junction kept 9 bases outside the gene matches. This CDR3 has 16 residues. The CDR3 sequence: CASSPAGDFLYNEQFF. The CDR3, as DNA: TGTGCCAGCAGCCCAGCGGGGGACTTTCTCTACAATGAGCAGTTCTTC.

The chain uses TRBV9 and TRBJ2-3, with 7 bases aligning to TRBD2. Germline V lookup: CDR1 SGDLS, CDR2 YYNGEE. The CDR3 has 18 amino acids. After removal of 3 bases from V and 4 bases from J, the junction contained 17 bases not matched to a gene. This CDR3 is CASSGPLDSGQGADTQYF. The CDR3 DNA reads TGTGCCAGCAGCGGGCCCCTGGATAGCGGGCAAGGGGCAGATACGCAGTATTTT.

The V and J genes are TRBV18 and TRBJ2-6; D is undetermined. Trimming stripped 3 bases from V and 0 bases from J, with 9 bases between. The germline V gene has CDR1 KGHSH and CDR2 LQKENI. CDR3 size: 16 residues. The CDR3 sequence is CASSPDASSGANVLTF. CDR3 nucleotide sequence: TGTGCCAGCTCACCGGACGCGAGCTCTGGGGCCAACGTCCTGACTTTC. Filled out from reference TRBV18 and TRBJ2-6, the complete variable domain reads NAGVMQNPRHLVRRRGQEARLRCSPMKGHSHVYWYRQLPEEGLKFMVYLQKENIIDESGMPKERFSAEFPKEGPSILRIQQVVRGDSAAYFCASSPDASSGANVLTFGAGSRLTVL.

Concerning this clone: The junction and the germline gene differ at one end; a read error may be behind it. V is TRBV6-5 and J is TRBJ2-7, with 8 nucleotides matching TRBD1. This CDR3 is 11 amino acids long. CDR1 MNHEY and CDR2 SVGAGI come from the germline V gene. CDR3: CASSSQTGAVF. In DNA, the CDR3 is TGTGCCAGCAGTAGCCAGACAGGGGCCGTTTTC.

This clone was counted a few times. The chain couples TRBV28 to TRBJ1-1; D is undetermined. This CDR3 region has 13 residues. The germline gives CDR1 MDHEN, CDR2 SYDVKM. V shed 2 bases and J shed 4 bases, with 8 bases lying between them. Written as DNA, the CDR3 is TGTGCCAGCAGTTTAATGGGCGGCACTGAAGCTTTCTTT. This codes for CASSLMGGTEAFF.

CDR3 bases: TGTGCCAGCATTTTCGTCCAGGACCCCTGGGGGGCAGATACGCAGTATTTT. Its protein is CASIFVQDPWGADTQYF. The chain recombines TRBV7-2 with TRBJ2-3; D is perhaps TRBD2 (6 bases). Deletions cut 7 bases from V and 4 bases from J, with 24 bases between. Germline V gene data show CDR1 as SGHTA and CDR2 as FQGNSA. The CDR3 spans 17 residues.